The entry that follows covers one TCR beta chain sequence. Its antigen is unknown. There are no base qualities to consult, and no much larger clone falls within one base. TCR CDR3 regions were amplified from genomic DNA by multiplex PCR using the deep immunoSEQ assay. Extracted genomic DNA from each cell subset was spread evenly across all wells of several immunoSEQ 96-well plates, with each plate serving as a replicate. Each replicate PCR for sorted subsets received about 200 ng genomic DNA, equal to tens of thousands of T cell genomes. Purified libraries were quantified with a Qubit 3.0 fluorometer, sized on a Bioanalyzer 2100, and re-quantified with the KAPA Library Quantification kit. Each immunoSEQ 96-well plate was sequenced on its own single-read 150-cycle Illumina NextSeq 550 flow cell. The authors' pipeline ran thus. Because the immunoSEQ output included only junctional sequences and no quality scores, the filtering could not be the same as the filtering used for full-length reads. Sequences were annotated with PyIR, a Python wrapper for IgBLAST v1.9, using IMGT germline references to assign V/J genes and CDR3. Reads with weak V/J assignments (E-value above 1e-6), missing CDR3, stop codons, out-of-frame junctions, or ambiguous translated residues were removed. V3J clonotypes were defined as sequences sharing the same inferred V gene, J gene, and CDR3 amino acid sequence. Percentage overlap between repertoires was computed as shared unique clonotypes divided by the size of the smaller repertoire. Repertoire richness was assessed with RTK rarefaction, the Chao1 estimator, and Recon v2.1 estimates of unobserved clonotypes. Generation probabilities were computed with OLGA for all TCRbeta clonotypes obtained by the gDNA method from a handful of donors. TCRdb mirrors the immuneACCESS table, restricted to in-frame sequences. Some clones are absent from its copies; in checked studies, under half trace to an unresolved V gene, and the reason for the others is unknown. That table is the source of V, J and clone size, and D and trimming were worked out from the DNA. This sample is represented by about a million clones; around 77% of them were singletons. The top ten clonotypes cover 0.89% of the sample.

The sample comes from a study of shared clonotypes between healthy human individuals (TCRdb year 2020). A note on the overall study: The cohort comprised a couple of women and a few men aged 18 to 49 years. For each donor, CD4 naive and CD4 memory were each run on three plates, CD8 naive on two plates, and CD8 memory on one plate. The study deeply sequenced blood TCR repertoires of about five healthy adults to estimate repertoire size and the extent of clonotype sharing between individuals. Libraries were prepared and TCR repertoires were sequenced by different laboratories using diverse techniques, in order to increase sequencing depth and limit assay-specific biases. Each donor's leukapheresis produced roughly between roughly 0.85 and 9.5 billion PBMCs.

Summary of the overall study and its limitations: Pairwise subsampling led to the expectation that sequencing depth would affect the degree of clonotype sharing among donors. Sampling was restricted to blood, and TCR repertoires in tissues likely differ from the TCR repertoires found in blood. Higher generation probabilities were observed for clonotypes shared by all four sorted-subset donors than for non-shared clonotypes. When a few donors were compared, the shared fraction of clonotypes was around 5% for naive CD4, around 3.6% for naive CD8, more than 2% for memory CD4, and less than 0.45% for memory CD8. The small number of donors limited the genetic and exposure-history diversity represented. Naive subsets generally had larger estimated clonotype richness than memory subsets. Rarefaction of sorted-subset datasets indicated incomplete sequencing despite the large sequencing depth.

The V end loses 6 bases and the J end loses 9 bases, and a stretch of 19 bases separates them. CDR1 is given as SGHRS and CDR2 as YFSETQ, both from the germline V gene. From cysteine to phenylalanine, the CDR3 is 14 amino acids long. Left in the record is the CDR3 DNA by itself, 42 bases read in frame from the first base. The donors were healthy, HIV-negative adults with no recently reported acute infections or vaccinations. Every donor was a Caucasian adult living in Nashville, Tennessee, USA. Magnetic negative selection was used to enrich CD4+ T cells, after which naive cells were positively selected on CD45RA and the negative fraction became the memory subset. Blood was collected by leukapheresis, and PBMCs were isolated by Ficoll-Histopaque density gradient centrifugation and then cryopreserved in liquid nitrogen vapor phase. Purity and quantity of every magnetically sorted T cell population were checked by analytical flow cytometry. Genomic DNA was isolated from every sorted fraction and measured by UV absorbance on a Nanodrop 2000c.

The receptor was derived from a man aged 18 to 29 in good health. Some clones in this sample may be carry-over from other donors' samples. The chain employs TRBV5-1 and TRBJ2-1; the D segment is perhaps TRBD1 or TRBD2, each sharing 5 matched bases. The source material was memory CD4+ T cells from PBMCs. The intended sense of this specimen's cell subset or site label: CD45RA-negative fraction. The CDR3: CASMAGGAFGEQFF. The DNA sequence is TGCGCCAGCATGGCGGGTGGGGCTTTTGGTGAGCAGTTCTTC.